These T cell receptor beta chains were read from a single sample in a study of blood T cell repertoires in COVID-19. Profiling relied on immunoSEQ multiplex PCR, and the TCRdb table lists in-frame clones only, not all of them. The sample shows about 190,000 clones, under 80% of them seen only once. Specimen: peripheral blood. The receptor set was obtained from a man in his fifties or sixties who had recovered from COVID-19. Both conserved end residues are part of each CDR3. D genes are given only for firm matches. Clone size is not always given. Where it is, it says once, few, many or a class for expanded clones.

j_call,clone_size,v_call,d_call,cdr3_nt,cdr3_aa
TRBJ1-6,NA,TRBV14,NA,TGTGCCAGCAGCCAAACTGGGCGCTATTCACCCCTCCACTTT,CASSQTGRYSPLHF
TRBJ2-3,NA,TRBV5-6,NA,TGTGCCAGCAGCTCCCCAGGCCCAGATACGCAGTATTTT,CASSSPGPDTQYF
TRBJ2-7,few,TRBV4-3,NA,TGCGCCAGCAGCCACCGGCGACAGACCGAGCAGTACTTC,CASSHRRQTEQYF
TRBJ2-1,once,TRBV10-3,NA,TGTGCCATCAGTGCGGCGGGAAGATACAATGAGCAGTTCTTC,CAISAAGRYNEQFF
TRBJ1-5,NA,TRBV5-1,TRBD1,TGCGCCAGCAGTTGGACAGGGCCTGGGCAGCCCCAGCATTTT,CASSWTGPGQPQHF
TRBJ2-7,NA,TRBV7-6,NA,TGTGCCAGCAGCTTAGCGCAGGGGGAGCAGTACTTC,CASSLAQGEQYF
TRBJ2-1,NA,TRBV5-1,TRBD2,TGCGCCAGCAGGGCTGCTGGACTAGCGGCCACCTACAATGAGCAGTTCTTC,CASRAAGLAATYNEQFF
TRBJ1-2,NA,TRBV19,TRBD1,TGTGCCACCGGGGGACAGGACTCTAACTATGGCTACACCTTC,CATGGQDSNYGYTF
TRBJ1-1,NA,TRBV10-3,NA,TGTGCCATCAGTGAGTCAGGGGGGGCAGCTTTCTTT,CAISESGGAAFF
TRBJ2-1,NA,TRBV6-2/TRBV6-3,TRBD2,TGTGCCAGCAGTTACGGACTAGCCAACAATGAGCAGTTCTTC,CASSYGLANNEQFF
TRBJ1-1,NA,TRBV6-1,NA,TGTGCCAGCAGTGAATTTTCGAGGGTAGGGACTGAAGCTTTCTTT,CASSEFSRVGTEAFF
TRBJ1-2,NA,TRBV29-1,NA,TGCAGCGTTCTCGCCGACAGAACCTTCAACTATGGCTACACCTTC,CSVLADRTFNYGYTF
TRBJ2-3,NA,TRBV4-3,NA,TGCGCCAGCAGCCCCCGACTATCAGATACGCAGTATTTT,CASSPRLSDTQYF
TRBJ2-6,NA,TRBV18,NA,TGTGCCAGCTCACCCCCCCGGGGAGCCAACGTCCTGACTTTC,CASSPPRGANVLTF
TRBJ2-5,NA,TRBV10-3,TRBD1,TGTGCCATCAGACGGGACAGGGAACAAGAGACCCAGTACTTC,CAIRRDREQETQYF
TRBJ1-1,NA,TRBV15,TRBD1,TGTGCCACCAGCGACAGGGTCATCGCTGAAGCTTTCTTT,CATSDRVIAEAFF
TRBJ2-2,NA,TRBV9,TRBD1,TGTGCCAGCAGCGTAGATGGGGGACAGGTCACCGGGGAGCTGTTTTTT,CASSVDGGQVTGELFF
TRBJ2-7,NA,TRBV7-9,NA,TGTGCCAGCAGCTTAGGTGACACCCTGGACTTC,CASSLGDTLDF
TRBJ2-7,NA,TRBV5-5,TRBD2,TGTGCCAGCAGCTCACTAGCGGGAGTAAACGAGCAGTACTTC,CASSSLAGVNEQYF
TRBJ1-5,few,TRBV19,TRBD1,TGTGCCAGTAGTATAGGGACAGGGGGGAATCCCCAGCATTTT,CASSIGTGGNPQHF
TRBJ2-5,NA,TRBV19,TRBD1,TGTGCCAGTAGTCCCGGGACAGGAATCCAAGAGACCCAGTACTTC,CASSPGTGIQETQYF
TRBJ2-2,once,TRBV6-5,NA,TGTGCCAGCAGTTACTACAGAGGAGGCACCGGGGAGCTGTTTTTT,CASSYYRGGTGELFF
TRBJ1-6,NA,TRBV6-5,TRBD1,TGTGCCACCCGGGGGGGTCACAGGGGCAATTCACCCCTCCACTTT,CATRGGHRGNSPLHF
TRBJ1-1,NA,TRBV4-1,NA,TGCGCCAGCAGCCTCATGGGGGCAGCGAACACTGAAGCTTTCTTT,CASSLMGAANTEAFF
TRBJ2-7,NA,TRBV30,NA,TGTGCCTGGGGGAGGAACTCCTACGAGCAGTACTTC,CAWGRNSYEQYF
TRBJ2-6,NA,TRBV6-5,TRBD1,TGTGCCAGCAGTTTCGAGACAGGGAATGGGGCCAACGTCCTGACTTTC,CASSFETGNGANVLTF
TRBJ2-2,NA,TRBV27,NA,TGTGCCAGCAGTTTATCGCTGCGTCCCCCCGGGGAGCTGTTTTTT,CASSLSLRPPGELFF
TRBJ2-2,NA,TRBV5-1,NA,TGCGCCAGCAGCTTGGCTGCGACTAGTAACACCGGGGAGCTGTTTTTT,CASSLAATSNTGELFF